This T cell receptor beta chain appears in the sequencing data of a study of CD8+ T cells in alopecia areata. Study-wide findings and caveats: Against the mouse data, patients shared TCRs less clearly, possibly for HLA reasons.

On this clone: Its antigen is currently unknown.

Isolated RNA was reverse transcribed into cDNA used as the sequencing template. Assay used: immunoSEQ multiplex PCR; TCRdb lists only in-frame clones, some missing. The table lists 110,000 to 150,000 clones, around three fifths of them singletons. This CDR3 spans 16 amino acids. Germline lookup yields CDR1 ENHRY and CDR2 SYGVKD. Trimming removed 0 bases from V and 6 bases from J; junction bases left unmatched: 8. This specimen consisted of CD4+ T cells sorted from blood, obtained at week 0. The chain is built from TRBV10-3 and TRBJ2-3; 8 bases agree with TRBD2. The sequence derives from a human donor with alopecia areata. The CDR3 is CAISESRGLEKDTQYF. CDR3 coding DNA: TGTGCCATCAGTGAGTCAAGGGGACTAGAAAAGGATACGCAGTATTTT.